The 21 T cell receptor beta chains listed next were all sequenced from one sample in a study of identical twins (TCRdb year 2016). Library construction relied on 5' RACE. The sequencing machine was an Illumina HiSeq 2000. TCRdb ran its own pipeline on the public reads, namely fastp trimming at Q25 and MiXCR clone calling, and kept in-frame beta chains. Rows merge per CDR3 protein into single entries with the most common DNA and genes. In all, the sample holds 400,000 to 500,000 distinct CDR3 sequences, and around 20% of those were seen once. Around 12% of the sample is held by the ten biggest clonotypes. The sequenced sample consisted of naive T cells sorted from blood. This sample's cell subset or site label indicates: cells isolated with a human naive T-cell isolation kit. The receptor source for this set is a man aged 45-65 years in good health.

Here the CDR3 reads CASSLRGGGAGEQFF. CDR3 sequence (DNA): TGTGCCAGCAGTTTACGCGGGGGGGGTGCTGGGGAGCAGTTCTTC. The rearrangement links TRBV12-3 or TRBV12-4 to TRBJ2-1; 9 bases map to TRBD2. The CDR3 is 15 amino acids. With V trimmed by 2 bases and J by 10 bases, 9 bases remained unmatched.

This clonotype has just one count. The chain is built from TRBV18 and TRBJ1-3; D ambiguous. The CDR3 contains 16 residues. Between the trimmed V and J ends, which lost 7 bases and 1 base, there was a span of 17 bases. The germline gives CDR1 KGHSH, CDR2 LQKENI. In DNA, the CDR3 is TGTGCCAGCTGCCTCCGGGGTTACACGTCTGGAAACACCATATATTTT. Translation: CASCLRGYTSGNTIYF.

This clonotype was picked up many times. This chain links TRBV27 with TRBJ2-1, with 11 bases aligning to TRBD2. The CDR3 totals 18 residues. Losses at the gene ends were 3 bases for V and 12 bases for J; bases not matched to a gene: 19. Germline assignment: CDR1 MNHEY and CDR2 SMNVEV (reference sequence). The CDR3 protein is CASSFSLEGWLAGGGQFF. The DNA for the CDR3 is TGTGCCAGCAGTTTCTCGTTAGAGGGGTGGCTAGCGGGAGGAGGGCAGTTCTTC.

Only a few counts were recorded for this clonotype. The chain joins TRBV9 to TRBJ2-1; D may be TRBD2 (6 bases). Trimming removed 3 bases from V and 2 bases from J, with 12 bases in between. The CDR3 is 15 residues long. Germline CDR1 SGDLS, CDR2 YYNGEE. This CDR3 reads CASSGGTWAYNEQFF. In DNA form, the CDR3 reads TGTGCCAGCAGCGGGGGGACTTGGGCCTACAATGAGCAGTTCTTC.

This clonotype was counted a few times. The rearrangement joins TRBV2 to TRBJ2-1, with D maybe TRBD1 (7 bases). Trimming removed 2 bases from V and 4 bases from J, with 12 bases in between. The germline V gene encodes CDR1 SNHLY and CDR2 FYNNEI. This CDR3 contains 15 residues. The CDR3 reads CASSERAGGYNEQFF. CDR3 DNA sequence: TGTGCCAGCAGTGAAAGGGCAGGGGGGTACAATGAGCAGTTCTTC.

This clonotype has a count of ten or more. CDR3 bases: TGTGCCAGCGGCTACCTAGGCACTGAAGCTTTCTTT. Protein sequence: CASGYLGTEAFF. This chain uses TRBV6-5 with TRBJ1-1; no definite D call. The length of the CDR3 is 12 residues. V was clipped by 8 bases and J by 4 bases, with 11 bases between them. Germline lookup yields CDR1 MNHEY and CDR2 SVGAGI.

The gene calls are TRBV5-1 and TRBJ2-3; D might be TRBD2 (5 bases). Between the trimmed V and J ends, which lost 0 bases and 1 base, there was a span of 24 bases. The germline gives CDR1 SGHRS, CDR2 YFSETQ. This CDR3 is 20 amino acids long. CDR3 region: CASSLALTGYLKAGTDTQYF. Here the CDR3 DNA reads TGCGCCAGCAGCTTGGCCTTAACGGGGTACCTAAAGGCGGGCACAGATACGCAGTATTTT. Filled out from reference TRBV5-1 and TRBJ2-3, the complete variable domain reads KAGVTQTPRYLIKTRGQQVTLSCSPISGHRSVSWYQQTPGQGLQFLFEYFSETQRNKGNFPGRFSGRQFSNSRSEMNVSTLELGDSALYLCASSLALTGYLKAGTDTQYFGPGTRLTVL.

As DNA, the CDR3 is TGTGCCAGCAGCCAAGTATTCTCGGTGGGCAATCAGCCCCAGCATTTT. It translates to CASSQVFSVGNQPQHF. V is TRBV3-1 and J is TRBJ1-5; no clear D gene. V shed 1 base and J shed 2 bases, with 12 bases lying between them. The CDR3 has 16 residues. Germline lookup yields CDR1 LGHDT and CDR2 YNNKEL (reference sequence).

The chain combines TRBV20-1 with TRBJ2-5; TRBD1 matches 8 bases. Germline CDR1 and CDR2: DFQATT and SNEGSKA (reference sequence). V trimming: 7 bases; J trimming: 0 bases; junction bases outside the gene matches: 10. CDR3 size: 15 residues. CDR3 DNA: TGCAGTGTCACTAACCGGGACAGGTACCAAGAGACCCAGTACTTC. This encodes CSVTNRDRYQETQYF.

There are a few counts of this clonotype. The genes are TRBV6-2 or TRBV6-3 and TRBJ2-7; tentatively, D is TRBD1 (5 bases). Germline lookup yields CDR1 MNHEY and CDR2 SVGEGT. The V gene lost 0 bases and the J gene lost 4 bases, with 22 bases spanning the gap. This CDR3 has 18 residues. CDR3: CASSYSLHQGILSYEQYF. Here the CDR3 DNA reads TGTGCCAGCAGTTACTCGCTACATCAGGGAATCCTCTCTTACGAGCAGTACTTC.

This clonotype was counted only a few times. The CDR3 protein is CASSLEGGIPGEQFF. CDR3 DNA sequence: TGTGCCAGCAGCTTAGAAGGCGGGATCCCGGGCGAGCAGTTCTTC. The chain uses TRBV7-2 and TRBJ2-1, with D perhaps TRBD2 (6 bases). V gave up 1 base and J gave up 10 bases, with 17 bases separating them. Germline lookup yields CDR1 SGHTA and CDR2 FQGNSA. The CDR3 consists of 15 residues.

The chain has TRBV4-1 and TRBJ2-7, with D tentatively TRBD2 (5 bases). Per germline, CDR1 MGHRA and CDR2 YSYEKL. V gave up 0 bases and J gave up 3 bases, with 9 bases separating them. This CDR3 spans 14 amino acids. CDR3 bases: TGCGCCAGCAGCCAAGATCGGGGTTTCTACGAGCAGTACTTC. It codes for CASSQDRGFYEQYF.

A few counts support this clonotype. The chain recombines TRBV7-6 with TRBJ2-1; D may be TRBD1 (5 bases). This CDR3 spans 14 amino acids. The V gene lost 3 bases and the J gene lost 2 bases, with 8 bases spanning the gap. Germline lookup yields CDR1 SGHVS and CDR2 FNYEAQ. The CDR3 region is CASSFKDTYNEQFF. The CDR3 DNA follows: TGTGCCAGCAGCTTCAAGGACACCTACAATGAGCAGTTCTTC.

A note on this clonotype: Without the conserved terminal phenylalanine or tryptophan, this CDR3 likely stems from a read error. The CDR3 DNA follows: TGCAGTGCGGGGAGCAGCCACTCAAGCTCCTACGAGCAGTACTCC. This encodes CSAGSSHSSSYEQYS. The chain links TRBV20-1 to TRBJ2-7; D perhaps matches TRBD2 (5 bases). This CDR3 comprises 15 residues. The V end was cut by 6 bases, the J end by 0 bases, with 18 bases between. Germline CDR1 reads DFQATT; CDR2 reads SNEGSKA (reference sequence).

This chain uses TRBV20-1 with TRBJ2-5; a possible D gene is TRBD2 (5 bases). Germline loops: CDR1 DFQATT, CDR2 SNEGSKA (reference sequence). V was pared by 6 bases and J by 0 bases, with 14 bases between. The CDR3 consists of 14 residues. The CDR3 DNA follows: TGCAGTGCCCTCGGGGTACAGTACCAAGAGACCCAGTACTTC. This sequence encodes CSALGVQYQETQYF.

The gene calls are TRBV7-2 and TRBJ1-2; D is uncertain. This CDR3 has 15 residues. Trimming took off 1 base at V and 8 bases at J, with 17 bases between the two ends. The V gene's germline CDR1 is SGHTA and CDR2 FQGNSA. Written as DNA, the CDR3 is TGTGCCAGCAGCTTAGGCCCGTACTTATATGGGGGCTACACCTTC. Translated: CASSLGPYLYGGYTF.

The chain is built from TRBV5-4 and TRBJ2-7; D not certain. Germline CDR1 and CDR2: SGHNT and YYREEE (reference sequence). The CDR3 is 14 residues long. Trimming shortened V by 1 base and J by 4 bases, and 12 bases separated the two germline ends. The CDR3 loop reads CASSLPGRAYEQYF. In DNA, the CDR3 is TGTGCCAGCAGCTTGCCTGGACGGGCGTACGAGCAGTACTTC.

This clonotype was detected only a few times. The rearrangement joins TRBV5-1 to TRBJ2-7; D remains unclear. V was trimmed by 0 bases and J by 0 bases, leaving 7 bases between them. Germline V gene sequence: CDR1 SGHRS, CDR2 YFSETQ. The length of the CDR3 is 14 residues. The CDR3 reads CASSLERPSYEQYF. CDR3 in DNA: TGCGCCAGCAGCTTGGAGAGACCCTCCTACGAGCAGTACTTC.

The chain employs TRBV30 and TRBJ2-3; possible D gene TRBD2, 5 bases. Between the trimmed V and J ends, which lost 5 bases and 1 base, there was a span of 10 bases. The CDR3 length is 13 residues. CDR1 is GTSNPN, CDR2 SVGIG, per germline (reference sequence). CDR3: CAWARDGTDTQYF. The CDR3 bases are TGTGCCTGGGCCCGGGATGGCACAGATACGCAGTATTTT.

At least ten counts were recorded for this clonotype. This sequence joins TRBV15 and TRBJ2-4, with 10 bases aligning to TRBD1. J lost 2 bases, V lost 2 bases, and 3 bases had no gene match. The germline CDR1 and CDR2 sequences are LNHNV and YYDKDF (reference sequence). CDR3 length: 16 residues. The CDR3, as DNA: TGTGCCACCAGCAGATGGGACAGGGGAACCAAAAACATTCAGTACTTC. The encoded protein is CATSRWDRGTKNIQYF.

The sample holds many counts of this clonotype. The rearrangement links TRBV6-5 to TRBJ1-2; no clear D. V was cut by 2 bases and J by 4 bases, with 8 bases left in between. Per germline, CDR1 MNHEY and CDR2 SVGAGI. CDR3 size: 13 residues. The CDR3 region is CASSYAAAYGYTF. The CDR3 nucleotides are TGTGCCAGCAGTTACGCAGCGGCCTATGGCTACACCTTC.